This TCR beta chain comes out of a study of T cells in Graves' hyperthyroidism and ophthalmopathy. Study conclusions and caveats: Among clonotypes expanded in thyroid above 0.001, most were also found in blood.

This clonotype has a count of ten or more. Its antigen is not known. Trimming took 3 bases from V and 6 from J, leaving 9 bases between them. The CDR3 totals 13 residues. Germline V CDR1 and CDR2: SGHAT, FQNNGV. TCR beta CDR3 region amplification was performed from RNA transcripts. HTBI primers drove first-round RT-PCR of the TCR CDR3. TCRdb redid the calling of the multiplex PCR reads with MiXCR, one entry per CDR3 protein. The table records 620,000 or so distinct CDR3 sequences, roughly 15% of them present only once. The receptor comes from a woman aged 50 to 60 with Graves' ophthalmopathy. The chain is built from TRBV11-2 and TRBJ2-1, with D hard to call. Material for sequencing was blood. The CDR3 bases are TGTGCCAGCAGCTTTGGTACCCTCAATGAGCAGTTCTTC. Residues: CASSFGTLNEQFF.